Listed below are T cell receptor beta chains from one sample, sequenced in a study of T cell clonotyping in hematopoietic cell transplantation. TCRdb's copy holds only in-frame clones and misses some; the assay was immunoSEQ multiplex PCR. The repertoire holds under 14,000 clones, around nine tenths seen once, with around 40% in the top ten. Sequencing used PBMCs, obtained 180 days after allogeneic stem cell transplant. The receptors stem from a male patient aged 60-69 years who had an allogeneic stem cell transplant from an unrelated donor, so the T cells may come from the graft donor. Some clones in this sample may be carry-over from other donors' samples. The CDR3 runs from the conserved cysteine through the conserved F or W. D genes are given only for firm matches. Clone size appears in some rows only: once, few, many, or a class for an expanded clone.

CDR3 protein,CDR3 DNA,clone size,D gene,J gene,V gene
CASSRRQEYYEQYF,TGCGCCAGCAGCCGCCGACAGGAGTACTACGAGCAGTACTTC,NA,NA,TRBJ2-7,TRBV5-1
CASTRIRVNTEAFF,TGTGCCAGCACCCGAATAAGGGTGAACACTGAAGCTTTCTTT,NA,NA,TRBJ1-1,TRBV7-2
CASSLSQGGETQYF,TGCGCCAGCAGCTTGAGTCAGGGAGGGGAGACCCAGTACTTC,NA,TRBD2,TRBJ2-5,TRBV5-1
CASSPGGPTEAFF,TGTGCCAGCTCACCGGGGGGTCCCACTGAAGCTTTCTTT,NA,NA,TRBJ1-1,TRBV18
CKSVARGGQGLNSPLHF,TGCAAATCTGTGGCCCGGGGCGGACAGGGATTAAATTCACCCCTCCACTTT,NA,TRBD1,TRBJ1-6,TRBV29-1
CASSLDRGQETQYF,TGTGCCAGCAGCTTAGACAGGGGGCAAGAGACCCAGTACTTC,NA,TRBD1,TRBJ2-5,TRBV7-2
CASGGGGNQPQHF,TGTGCCAGCGGAGGGGGCGGCAATCAGCCCCAGCATTTT,NA,TRBD1,TRBJ1-5,TRBV6-1
CASRDGTATYEQYF,TGTGCCAGCAGGGACGGGACAGCAACCTACGAGCAGTACTTC,NA,TRBD1,TRBJ2-7,TRBV6-5
CSVEVARGDTQYF,TGCAGCGTTGAAGTCGCCAGGGGAGATACGCAGTATTTT,NA,NA,TRBJ2-3,TRBV29-1
CASSQMEQGVGNTIYF,TGCGCCAGCAGCCAAATGGAGCAGGGGGTCGGAAACACCATATATTTT,NA,TRBD1,TRBJ1-3,TRBV4-3
CASSQTGGARYGYTF,TGCGCCAGCAGCCAGACAGGGGGCGCCCGATATGGCTACACCTTC,NA,TRBD1,TRBJ1-2,TRBV4-1
CASSWDRSLNQPQHF,TGTGCCAGCAGTTGGGACAGGAGCCTTAATCAGCCCCAGCATTTT,NA,TRBD1,TRBJ1-5,TRBV6-1
CASSPDPGRNTIYF,TGTGCCAGCAGCCCCGACCCAGGGAGAAACACCATATATTTT,NA,NA,TRBJ1-3,TRBV5-8
CASSNPGANEKLFF,TGTGCCAGCAGCAACCCCGGGGCCAATGAAAAACTGTTTTTT,NA,NA,TRBJ1-4,TRBV7-9
CASSQDRWGRGSEQYF,TGCGCCAGCAGCCAAGATCGTTGGGGGCGGGGGAGCGAGCAGTACTTC,NA,NA,TRBJ2-7,TRBV4-3
CASSLIVGGEKNTEAFF,TGCGCCAGCAGCCTGATCGTTGGTGGGGAAAAGAACACTGAAGCTTTCTTT,NA,NA,TRBJ1-1,TRBV5-1
CASSSELPDTQYF,TGTGCCAGCAGCTCAGAACTCCCTGATACGCAGTATTTT,NA,NA,TRBJ2-3,TRBV7-2
CSVENPANPDTQYF,TGCAGCGTAGAGAACCCCGCCAACCCAGATACGCAGTATTTT,NA,NA,TRBJ2-3,TRBV29-1
CASSIPGGPGGSPLHF,TGTGCCAGTAGTATCCCTGGCGGGCCCGGGGGGTCACCCCTCCACTTT,NA,NA,TRBJ1-6,TRBV19
CASGLRTASGNTIYF,TGTGCTAGTGGTCTCCGGACGGCCTCTGGAAACACCATATATTTT,NA,NA,TRBJ1-3,TRBV12-5
CASSTTTGGGIYEQYF,TGTGCCAGCAGCACCACTACAGGGGGAGGAATCTACGAGCAGTACTTC,NA,TRBD1,TRBJ2-7,TRBV7-9
CASTLTGTYNEQFF,TGTGCCAGCACCTTGACAGGGACCTACAATGAGCAGTTCTTC,NA,TRBD1,TRBJ2-1,TRBV6-6
CASSELFLGGAQPQHF,TGTGCCAGCAGTGAACTATTTTTGGGGGGGGCTCAGCCCCAGCATTTT,NA,NA,TRBJ1-5,TRBV6-1
CASGAYSDTQYF,TGTGCCAGCGGGGCCTATTCGGATACGCAGTATTTT,NA,NA,TRBJ2-3,TRBV11-2
CSVEANTGELFF,TGCAGCGTAGAGGCGAACACCGGGGAGCTGTTTTTT,NA,NA,TRBJ2-2,TRBV29-1
CASSLFSRGEQFF,TGTGCCAGCAGCTTATTCAGTAGGGGTGAGCAGTTCTTC,NA,NA,TRBJ2-1,TRBV11-2
CASSFTTAWGNQPQHF,TGTGCCAGTAGTTTCACAACGGCCTGGGGCAATCAGCCCCAGCATTTT,few,NA,TRBJ1-5,TRBV19